This T cell receptor beta chain was profiled in a study of blood T cell repertoires in COVID-19. About the research overall: T cells, B-cell-depleted T cells, or PBMCs provided the cDNA or gDNA that served as material.

Methods used by the authors: Using reference gene primer amplification, nucleated cell counts were estimated. The protocol was immunoSEQ multiplex PCR, while the TCRdb copy is restricted to in-frame clones and leaves out a portion. Clone size and the V and J calls come from that table; the DNA yielded D and trimming. The sample has more than 400,000 clones, around 90% seen once; the top ten hold about 0.6%. V lost 6 bases to trimming and J lost 1 base; unmatched junction nucleotides: 3. Germline V gene lookup returns CDR1 MNHEY and CDR2 SVGAGI. This CDR3 is built from 14 residues. Source material: PBMCs or T cells enriched from blood (not recorded which). The V call is TRBV6-5, the J call TRBJ2-5, with 9 bases identical to TRBD2. This TCR was recovered from a young man who had recovered from COVID-19. In DNA, the CDR3 is TGTGCCAGCAGGGCGACTAGCGGCCAAGAGACCCAGTACTTC. It is translated as CASRATSGQETQYF.